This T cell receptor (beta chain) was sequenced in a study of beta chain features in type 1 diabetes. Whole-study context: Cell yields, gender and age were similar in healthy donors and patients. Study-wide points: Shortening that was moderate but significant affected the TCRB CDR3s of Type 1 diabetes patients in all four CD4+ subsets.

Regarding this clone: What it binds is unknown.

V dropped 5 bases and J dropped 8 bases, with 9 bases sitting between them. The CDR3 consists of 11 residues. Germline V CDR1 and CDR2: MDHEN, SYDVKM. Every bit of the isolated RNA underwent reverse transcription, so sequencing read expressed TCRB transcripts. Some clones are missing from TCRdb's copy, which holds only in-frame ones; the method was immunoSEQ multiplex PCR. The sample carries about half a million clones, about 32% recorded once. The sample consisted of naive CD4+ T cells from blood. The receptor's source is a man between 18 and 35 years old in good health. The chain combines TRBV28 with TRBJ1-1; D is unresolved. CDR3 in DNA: TGTGCCAGCAGTCAACTCCCCGAAGCTTTCTTT. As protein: CASSQLPEAFF.